This T cell receptor (beta chain) originates from a study of tumor-infiltrating lymphocytes in localized non-small cell lung cancer. Overall study: Resected tumor was paired with non-adjacent uninvolved lung from the same patient.

Some clones are missing from TCRdb's copy, which holds only in-frame ones; the method was immunoSEQ multiplex PCR. Seen here are roughly 25,000 clones, 55% to 75% observed once, and the top ten hold about 15%. CDR3 size: 13 residues. The ends lost 4 bases at V and 6 bases at J; junction bases unmatched: 1. The V gene's germline CDR1 is SQVTM and CDR2 ANQGSEA. Comments on this clone: Its target is unknown.

The study, taken as a whole, reports: IM1 and IM2 tumors showed no difference in T-cell fraction.

The chain uses TRBV29-1 and TRBJ2-1; 12 nucleotides line up with TRBD2. The receptor's source is a human donor with non-small cell lung cancer. The sample taken for sequencing was lung tumor tissue. This chain's CDR3 is CSVGLAGVNEQFF. The DNA of the CDR3 is TGCAGCGTTGGACTAGCGGGAGTCAATGAGCAGTTCTTC.